The 20 T cell receptor beta chains listed next were all sequenced from one sample in a study of T-cell memory formation after mild COVID-19. TCRdb passed the 5' RACE reads through MiXCR, listing each CDR3 protein once. Of over 95,000 distinct CDR3 sequences listed, about 24% were seen once; the top ten hold about 42%. Sequencing was carried out using PBMCs or a T cell subset sorted from them (not recorded which). These receptors originate from a man aged 18 to 30 who had mild COVID-19 (a few samples of this study predate the infection). Cell type and time point are not known.

J is TRBJ2-7 and V is TRBV6-2 or TRBV6-3; D might be TRBD2 (6 bases). This CDR3 comprises 13 residues. V lost 6 bases and J 6 bases, leaving 15 bases between the germline ends. Germline lookup yields CDR1 MNHEY and CDR2 SVGEGT. In DNA, the CDR3 is TGTGCCAGCAGCGCGGGACCCGTCTCCGAGCAGTACGTC. Translating gives CASSAGPVSEQYV.

Written as DNA, the CDR3 is TGTGCCAGCAACGGGGGGGAGGAGACCCAGTACTTC. Its protein is CASNGGEETQYF. The gene calls are TRBV9 and TRBJ2-5; 8 nucleotides match TRBD2. Germline CDR1 is SGDLS and CDR2 is YYNGEE. CDR3 length equals 12 residues. Trimming removed 6 bases from V and 5 bases from J; junction bases left unmatched: 3. The full variable domain, its missing parts supplied by reference TRBV9 and TRBJ2-5, is DSGVTQTPKHLITATGQRVTLRCSPRSGDLSVYWYQQSLDQGLQFLIQYYNGEERAKGNILERFSAQQFPDLHSELNLSSLELGDSALYFCASNGGEETQYFGPGTRLLVL.

The V and J genes are TRBV27 and TRBJ2-7, with D perhaps given as TRBD1 or TRBD2 (6 bases each). The V end lost 3 bases, the J end lost 6 bases, and 15 bases lay between the germline ends. The CDR3 totals 14 residues. Germline V lookup: CDR1 MNHEY, CDR2 SMNVEV (reference sequence). CDR3 in DNA: TGTGCCAGCAGTTTCGGGGGCCCGGGAAGCGAGCAGTACGTC. It yields the protein CASSFGGPGSEQYV.

The J gene is TRBJ2-7, the V gene TRBV6-2 or TRBV6-3; D possibly corresponds to TRBD1 (6 bases). V was pared by 8 bases and J by 7 bases, with 21 bases between. This CDR3 is built from 14 residues. Per the germline V gene, CDR1 is MNHEY and CDR2 is SVGEGT. This chain's CDR3 is CASSVMGHPGEQYV. The CDR3 coding sequence is TGTGCCAGCTCCGTGATGGGACACCCGGGTGAGCAGTACGTC.

The chain has TRBV7-6 and TRBJ2-2; no reliable D call. Germline V gene data show CDR1 as SGHVS and CDR2 as FNYEAQ. V lost 7 bases, J lost 6 bases, and 12 bases lay in between. This CDR3 contains 13 residues. CDR3 in amino acids: CASNPTGSGELFF. The CDR3, as DNA: TGTGCCAGCAACCCCACCGGGTCCGGGGAGCTGTTTTTT. Together with reference TRBV7-6 and TRBJ2-2, the CDR3 gives the full variable domain: GAGVSQSPRYKVTKRGQDVALRCDPISGHVSLYWYRQALGQGPEFLTYFNYEAQQDKSGLPNDRFSAERPEGSISTLTIQRTEQRDSAMYRCASNPTGSGELFFGEGSRLTVL.

This chain connects TRBV4-1 to TRBJ1-4; 7 nucleotides line up with TRBD1. Per the germline V gene, CDR1 is MGHRA and CDR2 is YSYEKL. J was trimmed by 7 bases and V by 0 bases; bases with no gene match: 8. This CDR3 has 16 amino acids. The CDR3 is CASSQERQGVGEKLFF. The CDR3 DNA reads TGCGCCAGCAGCCAAGAGAGACAGGGTGTCGGTGAAAAACTGTTTTTT.

The rearrangement uses TRBV29-1 and TRBJ2-3; 7 nucleotides match TRBD2. CDR3 length equals 16 residues. Trimming removed 4 bases from V and 3 bases from J; junction bases left unmatched: 13. CDR1 is SQVTM, CDR2 ANQGSEA, per germline. The CDR3 is CSVVWAARGVTDTQYF. The CDR3, as DNA: TGCAGCGTTGTGTGGGCGGCTCGGGGGGTAACAGATACGCAGTATTTT.

The rearrangement links TRBV7-2 to TRBJ2-3, with 7 bases identical to TRBD2. This CDR3 is 15 amino acids long. Per the germline V gene, CDR1 is SGHTA and CDR2 is FQGNSA. V dropped 1 base and J dropped 4; count of bases not matched to a gene: 5. CDR3 amino acids: CASSLVGGISDTQYF. The CDR3 region has the DNA TGTGCCAGCAGCTTAGTGGGGGGGATCTCAGATACGCAGTATTTT.

V and J are TRBV7-1 and TRBJ1-1; 10 positions agree with TRBD1. TRBV7-1 is labeled an ORF, and its function is uncertain. The CDR3 contains 14 residues. The J segment lost 8 bases and the V segment lost 3 bases, leaving 6 bases of the junction unmatched. The CDR3 region has the DNA TGTGCCAGCAGCTCCGGGACAGGGGCAATAGAAGCTTTCTTT. As protein: CASSSGTGAIEAFF.

This sequence joins TRBV7-2 and TRBJ2-1, with D possibly called TRBD1 or TRBD2 (6 bases each). Germline V gives CDR1 SGHTA, CDR2 FQGNSA. With 4 bases removed from V and 4 bases from J, the gap between germline ends came to 11 bases. The CDR3 consists of 14 residues. The CDR3 DNA follows: TGTGCCAGCAGCTCGTGGGGGGCGTACAATGAGCAGTTCTTC. This gives the protein CASSSWGAYNEQFF.

The rearrangement uses TRBV12-3 or TRBV12-4 and TRBJ2-3, with a possible D match to TRBD2 (7 bases). This CDR3 has 14 residues. V dropped 6 bases and J dropped 2 bases, with 12 bases sitting between them. CDR3 nucleotides: TGTGCCAGCAGAAAGGGGGGGGACACAGATACGCAGTATTTT. This translates into CASRKGGDTDTQYF.

This clonotype was recorded a few times. The genes are TRBV7-3 and TRBJ2-2; D is perhaps TRBD1 (6 bases). Germline-derived CDR1 and CDR2 are SGHTA and FQGTGA. The CDR3 spans 15 residues. V was cut by 1 base and J by 5 bases, with 11 bases left in between. The CDR3 DNA sequence: TGTGCCAGCAGCTTAAGGCAGGGGTATACCGGGGAGCTGTTTTTT. It is translated as CASSLRQGYTGELFF.

On this clonotype: The CDR3 ends on some other residue instead of the conserved phenylalanine or tryptophan, so this is likely a read error. The chain carries TRBV29-1 and TRBJ1-2; D uncertain. Germline V gives CDR1 SQVTM, CDR2 ANQGSEA. Deletions cut 3 bases from V and 4 bases from J, with 12 bases between. The CDR3 has 13 amino acids. In nucleotides, the CDR3 is TGCAGCGTTGATGAGCTGGTGCGCTATGGCTACACCTTA. This translates into CSVDELVRYGYTL.

The chain uses TRBV24-1 and TRBJ2-5; TRBD1 matches at 7 bases. J was trimmed by 1 base and V by 4 bases; bases with no gene match: 8. In germline, CDR1 is KGHDR, CDR2 SFDVKD. The CDR3 is 16 residues long. CDR3 protein: CATSDLRQGSQETQYF. Written as DNA, the CDR3 is TGTGCCACCAGTGACTTACGACAGGGAAGCCAAGAGACCCAGTACTTC.

The chain joins TRBV12-3 or TRBV12-4 to TRBJ2-1; 7 nucleotides line up with TRBD2. This CDR3 has 15 residues. V gave up 9 bases and J gave up 7 bases; unmatched junction bases: 15. CDR3 sequence reads: CAREGERTSRNEQFF. CDR3 sequence (DNA): TGTGCCAGAGAGGGAGAGAGGACTAGTCGAAATGAGCAGTTCTTC.

This clonotype was seen repeatedly, ten times or more. The chain couples TRBV7-8 to TRBJ1-1; 8 bases match TRBD1. V dropped 3 bases and J dropped 1; count of bases not matched to a gene: 1. CDR1 is SGHVS, CDR2 FQNEAQ, per germline. This CDR3 contains 14 residues. For the CDR3, the DNA is TGTGCCAGCAGCTTTACAGGGGGGAACACTGAAGCTTTCTTT. Amino acid sequence: CASSFTGGNTEAFF.

The chain recombines TRBV6-2 or TRBV6-3 with TRBJ1-6; D remains ambiguous. This CDR3 is built from 12 residues. The germline gives CDR1 MNHEY, CDR2 SVGEGT. V lost 2 bases, J lost 8 bases, and 4 bases lay in between. The CDR3 DNA is TGTGCCAGCAGTTACGGGTATTCACCCCTCCACTTT. It encodes CASSYGYSPLHF.

This chain uses TRBV4-2 with TRBJ1-1, with D hard to call. The CDR3 contains 14 residues. In germline, CDR1 is LGHNA, CDR2 YNFKEQ. V lost 0 bases, J lost 6 bases, and 11 bases lay in between. Written as DNA, the CDR3 is TGTGCCAGCAGCCAAGATTGGAGTCCCGCTGAAGCTTTCTTT. Protein: CASSQDWSPAEAFF.

This rearrangement joins TRBV9 to TRBJ2-2; 7 bases agree with TRBD1. The length of the CDR3 is 14 residues. Germline trimming cut 3 bases from V and 8 bases from J; bases unmatched to any gene: 7. Looked up from germline, CDR1 is SGDLS and CDR2 is YYNGEE. The CDR3 spells CASSEQGLSGELFF. Written as DNA, the CDR3 is TGTGCCAGCAGCGAACAGGGGTTATCTGGGGAGCTGTTTTTT.

The chain links TRBV4-1 to TRBJ1-5; unclear D gene. The CDR3 sequence is 14 residues long. V was clipped by 3 bases and J by 2 bases, with 8 bases between them. Germline V gene lookup returns CDR1 MGHRA and CDR2 YSYEKL. CDR3 DNA sequence: TGCGCCAGCAGCCAGGAGGACGGCAATCAGCCCCAGCATTTT. It is translated as CASSQEDGNQPQHF.